One and the same sample provided the 5 T cell receptor beta chains below, sequenced in a study of T cell responses to AZD1222 COVID-19 vaccine. Libraries were prepared by immunoSEQ multiplex PCR; TCRdb keeps only in-frame clonotypes and omits some of them. The table shows roughly 93,000 clones, with 85% to 90% occurring only once. Sample: peripheral blood, taken on day 0 of AZD1222 vaccination. The receptors were gathered from an adult in good health.

CDR3 amino acids: CASSLTGTSGSFNEQFF. As DNA, the CDR3 is TGTGCCAGCAGCCTGACCGGGACTAGCGGGAGCTTCAATGAGCAGTTCTTC. This chain links TRBV28 with TRBJ2-1; 14 nucleotides agree with TRBD2. The CDR3 is 17 residues long. The V gene end was trimmed by 6 bases and the J gene end by 6 bases; junction bases not matched to a gene: 10. Germline CDR1 MDHEN, CDR2 SYDVKM.

This chain connects TRBV6-5 to TRBJ2-3; D may be TRBD2 (5 bases). Germline V gene sequence: CDR1 MNHEY, CDR2 SVGAGI. V lost 8 bases and J 3 bases, leaving 9 bases between the germline ends. The CDR3 covers 12 residues. CDR3 sequence: CASRGLTDTQYF. CDR3 in DNA: TGTGCCAGCCGAGGGCTTACAGATACGCAGTATTTT.

The chain combines TRBV11-2 with TRBJ2-7; 9 bases fit TRBD2. Germline V CDR1 and CDR2: SGHAT, FQNNGV. The V segment lost 4 bases and the J segment 3 bases; nucleotides outside the gene matches: 1. The CDR3 is made up of 13 amino acids. Here the CDR3 reads CASSYSGSYEQYF. CDR3 coding DNA: TGTGCCAGCAGCTATAGCGGGAGCTACGAGCAGTACTTC.

The chain employs TRBV7-2 and TRBJ1-6, with 7 bases fitting TRBD1. After removal of 4 bases from V and 5 bases from J, the junction contained 8 bases not matched to a gene. CDR1 and CDR2 (germline): SGHTA, FQGNSA. CDR3 length equals 16 residues. The CDR3 bases are TGTGCCAGCAGCTATACGGGACAGTTACATAATTCACCCCTCCACTTT. As protein: CASSYTGQLHNSPLHF.

The chain uses TRBV28 and TRBJ1-2; D uncertain. CDR1 and CDR2 (germline): MDHEN, SYDVKM. The germline V and J ends were trimmed by 8 bases and 4 bases, with 17 bases remaining between them. The CDR3 has 14 amino acids. DNA of the CDR3: TGTGCCAGCCGCTTAACCCAACTCCGCTATGGCTACACCTTC. This gives the protein CASRLTQLRYGYTF.